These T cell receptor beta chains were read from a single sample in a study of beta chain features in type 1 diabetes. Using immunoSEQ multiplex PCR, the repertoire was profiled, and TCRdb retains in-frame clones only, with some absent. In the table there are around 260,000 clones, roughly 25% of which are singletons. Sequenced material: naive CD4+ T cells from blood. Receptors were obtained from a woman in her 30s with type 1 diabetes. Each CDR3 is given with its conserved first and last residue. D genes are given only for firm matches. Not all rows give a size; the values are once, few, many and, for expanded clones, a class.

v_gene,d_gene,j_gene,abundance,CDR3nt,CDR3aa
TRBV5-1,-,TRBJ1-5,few,TGCGCCAGCAGCCAGGACAGCACGGCGCCCCAGCATTTT,CASSQDSTAPQHF
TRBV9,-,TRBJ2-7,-,TGTGCCAGCAGCGCGTCTGGCCCTGTGGGAGGCCCCGTCTCCTACGAGCAGTACTTC,CASSASGPVGGPVSYEQYF
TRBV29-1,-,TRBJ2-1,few,TGCAGCGTTGGGCCTCAGAACAATGAGCAGTTCTTC,CSVGPQNNEQFF
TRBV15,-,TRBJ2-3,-,TGTGCCACCAGCAGAGTTCTAGCAGATACGCAGTATTTT,CATSRVLADTQYF
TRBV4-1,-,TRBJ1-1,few,TGCGCCAGCAGCCAAGATCCTACAGTTAACACTGAAGCTTTCTTT,CASSQDPTVNTEAFF
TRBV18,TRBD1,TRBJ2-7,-,TGTGCCAGCTCACCACTCGGGACAGGGGTAGAGCAGTACTTC,CASSPLGTGVEQYF
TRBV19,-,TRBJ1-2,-,TGTGCCAGTGTATCCGTGGGGGAGGCCTATGGCTACACCTTC,CASVSVGEAYGYTF
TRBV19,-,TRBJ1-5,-,TGTGCCAGTATGCTCGGGGTTACCCAGCATTTT,CASMLGVTQHF
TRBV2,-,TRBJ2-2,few,TGTGCCAGCAGGAGGAGAGGGTCGAACACCGGGGAGCTGTTTTTT,CASRRRGSNTGELFF
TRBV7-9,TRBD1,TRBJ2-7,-,TGTGCCAGCAGCTCCACGGGACAGGACTCCTACGAGCAGTACTTC,CASSSTGQDSYEQYF
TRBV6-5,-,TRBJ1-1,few,TGTGCCAGCAGTTACTCGAATCAGGTAGAAGCTTTCTTT,CASSYSNQVEAFF